The 20 T cell receptor beta chains given below trace back to one sample, sequenced in a study of T cell repertoires in cytomegalovirus infection (dated by TCRdb to between 2017 and 2020). The antigens for these receptors are not known. Sequenced on an Illumina HiSeq 1500. TCRdb cleaned the public reads at Q25 with fastp, built clones with MiXCR and kept in-frame beta chains. When rows share a CDR3 protein, they turn into one entry using the most common DNA and genes. The sample includes about 920,000 distinct CDR3 sequences, with roughly 31% observed a single time. The ten largest clones take up around an eighth of the sample. The treatment or condition label corresponds to: in vitro stimulation with specific CMV peptide epitopes to enrich CMV-specific T cells. This material consisted of cultured CD8+ T cells from PBMCs, taken from culture after CMV antigen stimulation. The receptors come from a human donor in good health (CMV status not recorded). Some clones in this sample may be carry-over from other donors' samples.

This chain links TRBV5-1 with TRBJ1-2, with D unclear. V was cut by 1 base and J by 5 bases, with 9 bases left in between. The germline gives CDR1 SGHRS, CDR2 YFSETQ. The CDR3 runs 13 residues. CDR3 protein: CASSLWEEYGYTF. CDR3 nucleotide sequence: TGCGCCAGCAGCTTGTGGGAGGAATATGGCTACACCTTC.

This clonotype showed up just once. At one end, the junction sequence differs from germline, possibly due to a read error. Here the CDR3 DNA reads TGTGTCAGCAGTTACTCGACCCGCGGAGACACAGATACGCAGTATTTT. As protein: CVSSYSTRGDTDTQYF. The chain is built from TRBV6-5 and TRBJ2-3, with D hard to call. The germline gives CDR1 MNHEY, CDR2 SVGAGI. The CDR3 sequence is 16 residues long.

The gene calls are TRBV4-2 and TRBJ2-1; 11 bases line up with TRBD2. J lost 1 base, V lost 0 bases, and 5 bases had no gene match. CDR1 and CDR2 (germline): LGHNA, YNFKEQ. The CDR3 is 18 residues long. This chain's CDR3 is CASSQDSASGGSYNEQFF. The CDR3 nucleotides read TGTGCCAGCAGCCAAGACTCAGCTAGCGGGGGGTCCTACAATGAGCAGTTCTTC.

This rearrangement joins TRBV7-6 to TRBJ1-4; 10 bases match TRBD1. The CDR3 has 14 residues. The J segment lost 6 bases and the V segment lost 7 bases, leaving 5 bases of the junction unmatched. Germline V CDR1 and CDR2: SGHVS, FNYEAQ. The CDR3 protein is CASTPDRGYEKLFF. CDR3 in DNA: TGTGCCAGCACCCCGGACAGGGGGTATGAAAAACTGTTTTTT. Filled out from reference TRBV7-6 and TRBJ1-4, the complete variable domain reads GAGVSQSPRYKVTKRGQDVALRCDPISGHVSLYWYRQALGQGPEFLTYFNYEAQQDKSGLPNDRFSAERPEGSISTLTIQRTEQRDSAMYRCASTPDRGYEKLFFGSGTQLSVL.

The chain couples TRBV29-1 to TRBJ1-2; no clear D. This CDR3 spans 15 amino acids. The germline gives CDR1 SQVTM, CDR2 ANQGSEA. The germline V and J ends were trimmed by 3 bases and 4 bases, with 18 bases remaining between them. The CDR3 is CSVEIMGRLFYGYTF. CDR3 bases: TGCAGCGTTGAGATCATGGGCCGCCTATTCTATGGCTACACCTTC.

This clonotype was seen ten or more times. In nucleotides, the CDR3 is TGTGCCAGCAGTTTAGGAGCGGGTGATAGCAATCAGCCCCAGCATTTT. Translating it yields CASSLGAGDSNQPQHF. V is TRBV12-3 or TRBV12-4 and J is TRBJ1-5; no reliable D call. This CDR3 has 16 amino acids. V lost 1 base and J 0 bases, leaving 10 bases between the germline ends.

This clonotype has more than one count but fewer than ten. V gene TRBV7-9 combines with J gene TRBJ2-5, with 10 positions matching TRBD2. Trimming cost V 3 bases and J 1 base; bases outside gene matches: 14. Germline V gene data show CDR1 as SEHNR and CDR2 as FQNEAQ (reference sequence). The CDR3 sequence is 19 residues long. The CDR3 bases are TGTGCCAGCAGCTTTAGGCGAAGCGGGGGGGCGAGGGGCCAAGAGACCCAGTACTTC. It encodes CASSFRRSGGARGQETQYF. Looking up the rest from reference TRBV7-9 and TRBJ2-5 gives the full variable domain: DTGVSQNPRHKITKRGQNVTFRCDPISEHNRLYWYRQTLGQGPEFLTYFQNEAQLEKSRLLSDRFSAERPKGSFSTLEIQRTEQGDSAMYLCASSFRRSGGARGQETQYFGPGTRLLVL.

The chain joins TRBV19 to TRBJ2-3, with 7 bases aligning to TRBD1. The junction had 11 bases not matched to a gene; V was cut back by 5 bases and J by 0 bases. Germline V gene data show CDR1 as LNHDA and CDR2 as SQIVND (reference sequence). The CDR3 has 17 amino acids. CDR3 protein: CASSLGDRVPSTDTQYF. The CDR3 DNA reads TGTGCCAGTAGTTTAGGCGACAGGGTCCCTAGCACAGATACGCAGTATTTT.

V usage is TRBV19 and J usage is TRBJ1-1; no clear D. This CDR3 has 13 amino acids. Per the germline V gene, CDR1 is LNHDA and CDR2 is SQIVND (reference sequence). V lost 8 bases and J lost 0, with 10 bases in between. This chain's CDR3 is CASGLYLNTEAFF. The CDR3 coding sequence is TGTGCCAGTGGACTCTATCTGAACACTGAAGCTTTCTTT. The variable domain in full, completed from reference TRBV19 and TRBJ1-1, reads DGGITQSPKYLFRKEGQNVTLSCEQNLNHDAMYWYRQDPGQGLRLIYYSQIVNDFQKGDIAEGYSVSREKKESFPLTVTSAQKNPTAFYLCASGLYLNTEAFFGQGTRLTVV.

This clonotype was recorded only once. The chain links TRBV5-4 to TRBJ1-2; D may be TRBD1 (6 bases). Germline CDR1 and CDR2: SGHNT and YYREEE (reference sequence). The CDR3 is made up of 13 amino acids. V lost 4 bases and J 6 bases, leaving 13 bases between the germline ends. The CDR3 DNA follows: TGTGCCAGCAGCCTCACGGGGGGCCATGGCTACACCTTC. Translating gives CASSLTGGHGYTF.

V and J are TRBV2 and TRBJ1-2, with D perhaps matching TRBD1 (5 bases). The CDR3 runs to 12 residues. Germline V CDR1 and CDR2: SNHLY, FYNNEI. The germline V and J ends were trimmed by 9 bases and 5 bases, with 13 bases remaining between them. DNA for the CDR3: TGTGCCAGTAGATCAGGGCAATATGGCTACACCTTC. Its protein product is CASRSGQYGYTF.

In the case of this clonotype: A much larger clone sits a single nucleotide away, making a read error possible. The chain is built from TRBV7-9 and TRBJ2-5, with no clear D. The CDR3 contains 15 residues. Germline V gene lookup returns CDR1 SEHNR and CDR2 FQNEAQ (reference sequence). The CDR3 coding sequence is TGTGTCAGCAGCCTCGGTCGGGCAACGCAAGAGACCCAGTACTTC. Protein: CVSSLGRATQETQYF.

The rearrangement joins TRBV20-1 to TRBJ2-3, with D tentatively TRBD1 (6 bases). V lost 3 bases to trimming and J lost 2 bases, with 12 bases between them. CDR3 length: 14 amino acids. Looked up from germline, CDR1 is DFQATT and CDR2 is SNEGSKA (reference sequence). CDR3 protein: CSASGGQTTDTQYF. The CDR3 bases are TGCAGTGCTAGTGGGGGCCAAACCACAGATACGCAGTATTTT.

This clonotype was counted a single time. The chain carries TRBV13 and TRBJ1-4; TRBD1 agrees at 7 bases. Germline CDR1 PRHDT, CDR2 FYEKMQ (reference sequence). V was pared by 5 bases and J by 8 bases, with 5 bases of the junction left unmatched. The CDR3 is made up of 13 amino acids. DNA for the CDR3: TGTGCCAGCAGCGAAGAGGGACAGGAAAAACTGTTTTTT. The encoded protein is CASSEEGQEKLFF.

This chain links TRBV27 with TRBJ1-4, with D perhaps TRBD1 (5 bases). There are 16 residues in the CDR3. Germline CDR1 is MNHEY and CDR2 is SMNVEV (reference sequence). V lost 6 bases to trimming and J lost 6 bases, with 20 bases between them. The CDR3 protein is CASRGTTRLRDEKLFF. Written as DNA, the CDR3 is TGTGCCAGCAGGGGGACGACCCGATTAAGAGATGAAAAACTGTTTTTT. Combining the CDR3 with reference TRBV27 and TRBJ1-4 gives the whole variable domain EAQVTQNPRYLITVTGKKLTVTCSQNMNHEYMSWYRQDPGLGLRQIYYSMNVEVTDKGDVPEGYKVSRKEKRNFPLILESPSPNQTSLYFCASRGTTRLRDEKLFFGSGTQLSVL.

This clonotype was found a few times. J is TRBJ1-5 and V is TRBV6-2 or TRBV6-3, with 10 bases fitting TRBD1. There are 18 residues in the CDR3. V dropped 6 bases and J dropped 3; count of bases not matched to a gene: 14. Germline-derived CDR1 and CDR2 are MNHEY and SVGEGT. CDR3 sequence: CASSPSPGTGDDNQPQHF. In DNA form, the CDR3 reads TGTGCCAGCAGCCCCTCCCCCGGGACAGGGGATGACAATCAGCCCCAGCATTTT.

This clonotype was counted ten times or more. The V call is TRBV7-2, the J call TRBJ2-5, with 8 bases matching TRBD2. Trimming cost V 5 bases and J 5 bases; bases outside gene matches: 13. The CDR3 totals 16 residues. The germline V gene has CDR1 SGHTA and CDR2 FQGNSA. The CDR3 DNA reads TGTGCCAGCAGCGCCTATGGGGCAGCGGGGGCGGAGACCCAGTACTTC. The encoded protein is CASSAYGAAGAETQYF.

The chain joins TRBV7-9 to TRBJ1-1, with D possibly being TRBD1 (5 bases). The CDR3 consists of 11 residues. Germline V CDR1 and CDR2: SEHNR, FQNEAQ (reference sequence). V lost 5 bases and J 12 bases, leaving 13 bases between the germline ends. In DNA form, the CDR3 reads TGTGCCAGCAGCAGGGACGGGGAAACTTTCTTT. Its protein is CASSRDGETFF.

The chain recombines TRBV13 with TRBJ1-2, with D perhaps TRBD1 (5 bases). CDR1 is PRHDT, CDR2 FYEKMQ, per germline (reference sequence). This CDR3 contains 16 residues. With 4 bases removed from V and 6 bases from J, the gap between germline ends came to 21 bases. The CDR3 bases are TGTGCCAGCAGCTCCGGTGAACTGGGACGCCTAAATGGCTACACCTTC. It translates to CASSSGELGRLNGYTF. Based on the CDR3 plus reference TRBV13 and TRBJ1-2, the full variable domain is AAGVIQSPRHLIKEKRETATLKCYPIPRHDTVYWYQQGPGQDPQFLISFYEKMQSDKGSIPDRFSAQQFSDYHSELNMSSLELGDSALYFCASSSGELGRLNGYTFGSGTRLTVV.

As regards this clonotype: This CDR3 fails to terminate in the conserved phenylalanine or tryptophan, so it likely reflects a read error. The chain joins TRBV7-1 to TRBJ2-7; 9 bases are a match to TRBD1. TRBV7-1 is an ORF, and what it does is uncertain. The J segment lost 1 base and the V segment lost 5 bases, leaving 15 bases of the junction unmatched. This CDR3 has 18 amino acids. CDR3 protein: CASSLNPFLGTGSYEQYC. The CDR3 DNA is TGTGCCAGCAGCCTCAACCCCTTTTTGGGGACAGGGTCCTACGAGCAGTACTGC.